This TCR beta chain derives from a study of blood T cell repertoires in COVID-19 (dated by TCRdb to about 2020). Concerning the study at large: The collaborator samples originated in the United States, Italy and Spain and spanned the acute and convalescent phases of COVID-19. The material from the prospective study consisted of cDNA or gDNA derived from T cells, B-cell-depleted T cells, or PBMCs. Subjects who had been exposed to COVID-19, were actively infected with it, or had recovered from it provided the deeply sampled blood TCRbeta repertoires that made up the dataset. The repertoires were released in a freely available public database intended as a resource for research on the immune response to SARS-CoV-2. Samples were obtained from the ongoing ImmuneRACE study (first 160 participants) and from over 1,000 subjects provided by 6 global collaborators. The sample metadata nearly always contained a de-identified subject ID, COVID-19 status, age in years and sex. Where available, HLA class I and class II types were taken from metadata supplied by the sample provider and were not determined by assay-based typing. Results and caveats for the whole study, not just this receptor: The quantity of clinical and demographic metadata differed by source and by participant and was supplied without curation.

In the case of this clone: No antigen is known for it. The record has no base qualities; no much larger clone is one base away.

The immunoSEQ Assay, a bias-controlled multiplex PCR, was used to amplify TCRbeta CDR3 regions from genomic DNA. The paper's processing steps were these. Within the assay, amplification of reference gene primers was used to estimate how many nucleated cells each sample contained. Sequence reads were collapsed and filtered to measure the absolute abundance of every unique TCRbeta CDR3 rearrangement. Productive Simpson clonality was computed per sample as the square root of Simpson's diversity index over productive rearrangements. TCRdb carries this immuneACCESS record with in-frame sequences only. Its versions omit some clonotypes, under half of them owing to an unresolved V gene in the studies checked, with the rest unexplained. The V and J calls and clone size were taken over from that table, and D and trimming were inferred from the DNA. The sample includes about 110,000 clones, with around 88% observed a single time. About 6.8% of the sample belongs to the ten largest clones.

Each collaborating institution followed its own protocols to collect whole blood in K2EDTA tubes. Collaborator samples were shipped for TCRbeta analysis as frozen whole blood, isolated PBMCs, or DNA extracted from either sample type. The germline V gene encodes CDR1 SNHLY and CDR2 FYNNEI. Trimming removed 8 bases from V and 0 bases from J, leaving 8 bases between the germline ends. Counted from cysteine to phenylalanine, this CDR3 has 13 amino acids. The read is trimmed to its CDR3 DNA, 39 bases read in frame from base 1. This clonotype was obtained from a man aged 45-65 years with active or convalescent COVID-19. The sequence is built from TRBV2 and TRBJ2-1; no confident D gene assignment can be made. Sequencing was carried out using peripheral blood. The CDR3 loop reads CASGWSSYNEQFF. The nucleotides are TGTGCCAGCGGGTGGAGCTCCTACAATGAGCAGTTCTTC.